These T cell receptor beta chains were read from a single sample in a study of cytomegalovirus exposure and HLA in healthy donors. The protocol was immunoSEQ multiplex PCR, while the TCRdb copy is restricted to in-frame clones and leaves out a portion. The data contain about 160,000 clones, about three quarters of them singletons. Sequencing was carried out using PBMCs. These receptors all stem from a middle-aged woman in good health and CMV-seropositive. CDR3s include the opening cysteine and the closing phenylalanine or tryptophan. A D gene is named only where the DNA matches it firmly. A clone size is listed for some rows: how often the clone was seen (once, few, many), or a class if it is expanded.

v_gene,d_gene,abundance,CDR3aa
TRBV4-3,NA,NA,CASSQDSGLGGYTF
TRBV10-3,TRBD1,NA,CAMSRDRGLVGELFF
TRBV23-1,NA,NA,CASSQSVGASSYNSPLHF
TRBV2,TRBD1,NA,CASSGLPGQTETQYF
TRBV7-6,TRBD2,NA,CASSRGGGYEQYF
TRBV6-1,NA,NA,CASSEANEQFF
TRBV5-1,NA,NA,CASSLAGIGNTIYF
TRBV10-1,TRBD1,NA,CASSDRGAGAEAFF
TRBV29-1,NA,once,CSVEDGSRGGEQYF
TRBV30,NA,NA,CAWSALAGGELFF
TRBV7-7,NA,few,CASSLEEGQPINQPQHF
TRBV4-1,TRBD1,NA,CASSQVGTGGLRQDGYTF
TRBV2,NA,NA,CASSERGRGTDTQYF
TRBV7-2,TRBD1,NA,CASSLGDRAGANVLTF
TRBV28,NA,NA,CASSLVTSGTYNEQFF
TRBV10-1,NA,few,CASAGLRKSEQYF
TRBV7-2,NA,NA,CASSYLGRGQAGYTF
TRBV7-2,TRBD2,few,CASSLSVSGGNGELFF
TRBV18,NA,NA,CASSPARTGTDTQYF
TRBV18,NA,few,CASSPPGDSGEKLFF
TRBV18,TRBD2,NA,CASSLSGTDTQYF
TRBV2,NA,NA,CASTSRPSTGELFF
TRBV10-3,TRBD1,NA,CATYSTGDEKLFF
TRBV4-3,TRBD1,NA,CASSQDQGQGGDGANVLTF
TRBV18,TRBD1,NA,CASSLSGTGIKNTEAFF
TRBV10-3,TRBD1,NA,CAIRPGTGESYEQYF
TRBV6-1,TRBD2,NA,CASSERAGGVETQYF
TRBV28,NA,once,CASSRAGGGSGNTIYF
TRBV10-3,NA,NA,CAISESEGNTIYF
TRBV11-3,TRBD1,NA,CASSHRTGGYNEQFF
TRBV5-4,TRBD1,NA,CASSNGQGNEQFF
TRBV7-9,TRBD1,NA,CASGDSQETQYF
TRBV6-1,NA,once,CASKRTTVEQYF
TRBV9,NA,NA,CASSVGGGRRKETQYF
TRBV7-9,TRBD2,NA,CASSLTSGGAVSGELFF
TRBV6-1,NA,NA,CASSDDRSRPQHF
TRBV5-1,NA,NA,CASSLEGERAGELFF
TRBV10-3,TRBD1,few,CAISDDRGGTEAFF
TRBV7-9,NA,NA,CSTTGASDGELFF
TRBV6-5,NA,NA,CASSYQGHTEAFF
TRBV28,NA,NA,CASSLGHEKLFF
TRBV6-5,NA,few,CASGRYGDTGELFF